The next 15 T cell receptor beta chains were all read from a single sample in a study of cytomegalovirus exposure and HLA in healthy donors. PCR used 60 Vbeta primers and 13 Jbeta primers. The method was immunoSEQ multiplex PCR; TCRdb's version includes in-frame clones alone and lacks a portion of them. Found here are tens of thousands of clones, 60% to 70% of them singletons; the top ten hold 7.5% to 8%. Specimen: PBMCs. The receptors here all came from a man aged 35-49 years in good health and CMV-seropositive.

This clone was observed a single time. Here the CDR3 reads CSVATGASTDTQYF. CDR3 nucleotide sequence: TGCAGCGTCGCCACAGGGGCTAGCACAGATACGCAGTATTTT. The chain combines TRBV29-1 with TRBJ2-3, with 7 bases lining up with TRBD1. Per germline, CDR1 SQVTM and CDR2 ANQGSEA. CDR3 length: 14 amino acids. J gave up 0 bases and V 6 bases, and 6 bases lay outside the gene matches.

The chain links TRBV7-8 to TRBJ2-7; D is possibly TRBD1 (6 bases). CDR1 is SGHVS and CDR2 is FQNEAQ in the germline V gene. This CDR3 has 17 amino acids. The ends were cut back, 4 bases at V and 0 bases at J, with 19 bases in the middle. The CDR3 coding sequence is TGTGCCAGCAGCTCCTCACTCAGGGGATACGGCTCCTACGAGCAGTACTTC. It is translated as CASSSSLRGYGSYEQYF. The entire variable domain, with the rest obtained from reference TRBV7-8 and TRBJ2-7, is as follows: GAGVSQSPRYKVAKRGQDVALRCDPISGHVSLFWYQQALGQGPEFLTYFQNEAQLDKSGLPSDRFFAERPEGSVSTLKIQRTQQEDSAVYLCASSSSLRGYGSYEQYFGPGTRLTVT.

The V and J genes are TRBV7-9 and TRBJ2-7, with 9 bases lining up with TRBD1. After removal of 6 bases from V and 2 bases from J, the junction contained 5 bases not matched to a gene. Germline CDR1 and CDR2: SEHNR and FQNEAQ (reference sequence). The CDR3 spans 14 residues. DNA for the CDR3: TGTGCCAGCAGTGCCGGGACAGGGACCTACGAGCAGTACTTC. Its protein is CASSAGTGTYEQYF.

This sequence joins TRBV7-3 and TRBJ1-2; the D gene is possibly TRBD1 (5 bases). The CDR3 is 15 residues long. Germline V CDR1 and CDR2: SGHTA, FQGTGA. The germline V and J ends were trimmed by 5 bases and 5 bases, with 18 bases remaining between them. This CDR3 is CASSPRRGPSYGYTF. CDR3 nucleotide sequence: TGTGCCAGCAGCCCGCGGAGGGGCCCCAGTTATGGCTACACCTTC. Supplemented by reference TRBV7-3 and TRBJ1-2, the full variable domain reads GAGVSQTPSNKVTEKGKYVELRCDPISGHTALYWYRQSLGQGPEFLIYFQGTGAADDSGLPNDRFFAVRPEGSVSTLKIQRTERGDSAVYLCASSPRRGPSYGYTFGSGTRLTVV.

The CDR3 is CASSLDQFTGNTIYF. The CDR3 DNA sequence: TGTGCCAGCAGCTTGGATCAGTTTACGGGAAACACCATATATTTT. The V gene is TRBV5-4, the J gene TRBJ1-3; D is unclear. Germline CDR1 reads SGHNT; CDR2 reads YYREEE (reference sequence). V was shortened by 0 bases and J by 4 bases, with 11 bases between the two germline ends. CDR3 size: 15 residues.

Here the CDR3 reads CASSLAGTTAPSQETQYF. The CDR3 nucleotides are TGTGCCAGCAGCTTGGCCGGGACTACCGCGCCCTCCCAGGAGACCCAGTACTTC. J is TRBJ2-5 and V is TRBV5-8, with 7 bases lining up with TRBD2. The length of the CDR3 is 18 residues. With V trimmed by 0 bases and J by 5 bases, 16 bases remained unmatched. Germline V gene sequence: CDR1 SGHTS, CDR2 YDEGEE.

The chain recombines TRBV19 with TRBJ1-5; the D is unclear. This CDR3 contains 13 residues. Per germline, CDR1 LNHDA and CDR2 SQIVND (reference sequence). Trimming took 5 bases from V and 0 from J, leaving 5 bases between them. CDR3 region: CASSPGSNQPQHF. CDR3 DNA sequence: TGTGCCAGTAGTCCGGGTAGCAATCAGCCCCAGCATTTT.

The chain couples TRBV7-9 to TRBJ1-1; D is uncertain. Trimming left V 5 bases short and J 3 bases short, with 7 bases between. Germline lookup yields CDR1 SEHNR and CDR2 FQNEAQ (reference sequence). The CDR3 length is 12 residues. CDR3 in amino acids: CASSLPYTEAFF. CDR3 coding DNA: TGTGCCAGCAGCCTTCCCTACACTGAAGCTTTCTTT.

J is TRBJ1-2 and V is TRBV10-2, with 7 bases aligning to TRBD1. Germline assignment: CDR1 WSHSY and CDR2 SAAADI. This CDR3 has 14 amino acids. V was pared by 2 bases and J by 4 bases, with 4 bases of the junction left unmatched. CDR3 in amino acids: CASSEMTGTYGYTF. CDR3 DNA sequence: TGCGCCAGCAGTGAGATGACAGGGACCTATGGCTACACCTTC.

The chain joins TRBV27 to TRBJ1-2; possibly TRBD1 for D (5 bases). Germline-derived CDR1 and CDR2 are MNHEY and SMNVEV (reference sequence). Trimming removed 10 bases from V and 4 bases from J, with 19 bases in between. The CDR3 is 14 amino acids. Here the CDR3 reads CATSGLQGLYGYTF. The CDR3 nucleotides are TGTGCCACTTCGGGACTCCAAGGGCTCTATGGCTACACCTTC.

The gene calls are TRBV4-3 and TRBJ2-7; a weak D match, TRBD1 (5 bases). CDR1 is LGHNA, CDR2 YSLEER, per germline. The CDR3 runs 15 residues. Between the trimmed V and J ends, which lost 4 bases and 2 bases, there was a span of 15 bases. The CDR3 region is CASSPGHPSPYEQYF. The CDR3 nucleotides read TGCGCCAGCAGCCCCGGACATCCCTCCCCCTACGAGCAGTACTTC.

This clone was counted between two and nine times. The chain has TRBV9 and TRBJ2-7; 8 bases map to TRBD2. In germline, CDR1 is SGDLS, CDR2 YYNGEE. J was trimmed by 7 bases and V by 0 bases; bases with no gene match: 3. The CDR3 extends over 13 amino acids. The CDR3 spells CASSVDPSGEQYF. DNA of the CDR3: TGTGCCAGCAGCGTAGATCCTAGCGGGGAGCAGTACTTC.

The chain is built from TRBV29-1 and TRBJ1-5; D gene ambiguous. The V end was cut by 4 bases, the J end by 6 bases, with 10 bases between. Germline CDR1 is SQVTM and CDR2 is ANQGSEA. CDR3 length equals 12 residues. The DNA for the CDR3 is TGCAGCGTTGGCGGGCCTGGTCAGCCCCAGCATTTT. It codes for CSVGGPGQPQHF.

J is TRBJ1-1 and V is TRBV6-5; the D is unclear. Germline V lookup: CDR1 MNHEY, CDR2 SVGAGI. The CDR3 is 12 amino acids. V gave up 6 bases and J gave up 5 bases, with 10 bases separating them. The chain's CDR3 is CASSQSGTEAFF. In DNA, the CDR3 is TGTGCCAGCAGCCAAAGCGGGACTGAAGCTTTCTTT.

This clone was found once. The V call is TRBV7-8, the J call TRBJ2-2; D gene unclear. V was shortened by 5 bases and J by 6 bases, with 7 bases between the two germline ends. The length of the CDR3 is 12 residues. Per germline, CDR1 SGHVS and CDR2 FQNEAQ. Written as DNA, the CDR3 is TGTGCCAGCAGCCTTCGTTCCGGGGAGCTGTTTTTT. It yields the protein CASSLRSGELFF.